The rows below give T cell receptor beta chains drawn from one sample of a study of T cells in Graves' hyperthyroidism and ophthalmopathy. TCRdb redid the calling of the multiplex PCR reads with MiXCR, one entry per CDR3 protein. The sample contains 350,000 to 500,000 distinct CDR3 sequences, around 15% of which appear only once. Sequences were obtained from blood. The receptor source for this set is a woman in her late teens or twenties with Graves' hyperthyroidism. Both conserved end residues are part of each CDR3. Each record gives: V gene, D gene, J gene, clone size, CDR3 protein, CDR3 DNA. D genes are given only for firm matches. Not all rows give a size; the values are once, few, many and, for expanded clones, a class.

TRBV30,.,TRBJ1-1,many,CAWKGRGRTEAFF,TGTGCCTGGAAAGGTAGGGGCCGCACTGAAGCTTTCTTT
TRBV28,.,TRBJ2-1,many,CASSPGRGNEQFF,TGTGCCAGCAGTCCTGGAAGGGGAAATGAGCAGTTCTTC
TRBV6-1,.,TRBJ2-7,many,CASSPYSGEQYF,TGTGCCAGCAGTCCTTACTCTGGGGAGCAGTACTTC
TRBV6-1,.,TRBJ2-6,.,CASSELRGSRANVLTF,TGTGCCAGCAGTGAATTAAGGGGATCAAGGGCCAACGTCCTGACTTTC
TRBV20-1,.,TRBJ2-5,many,CSSSAPGTPRETQYF,TGCAGTTCGTCCGCCCCCGGGACACCTCGGGAGACCCAGTACTTC
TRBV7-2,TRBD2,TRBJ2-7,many,CASSLSSGRLSYEQYF,TGTGCCAGCAGCTTATCTAGCGGGAGGCTCTCCTACGAGCAGTACTTC
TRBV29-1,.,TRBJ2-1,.,CSVDGVSYNEQFF,TGCAGCGTTGACGGGGTATCCTACAATGAGCAGTTCTTC
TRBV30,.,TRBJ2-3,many,CAWSVIAPDTQYF,TGTGCCTGGAGTGTAATAGCTCCAGATACGCAGTATTTT
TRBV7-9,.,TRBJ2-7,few,CASSQGPHQSGYEQYF,TGTGCCAGCAGCCAGGGCCCCCACCAAAGCGGATACGAGCAGTACTTC
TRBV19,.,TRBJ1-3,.,CASSTGGRGPGNTIYF,TGTGCCAGTAGTACCGGGGGCAGGGGCCCTGGAAACACCATATATTTT
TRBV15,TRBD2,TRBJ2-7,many,CATSRTGRDYEQYF,TGTGCCACCAGCAGAACCGGGAGGGATTACGAGCAGTACTTC
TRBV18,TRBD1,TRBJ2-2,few,CASSPFGTENTGELFF,TGTGCCAGCTCACCTTTTGGGACAGAGAACACCGGGGAGCTGTTTTTT
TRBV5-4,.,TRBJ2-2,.,CASTLGNTGELFF,TGTGCCAGCACCCTCGGGAACACCGGGGAGCTGTTTTTT
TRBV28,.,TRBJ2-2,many,CASRGGTNTGELFF,TGTGCCAGCAGGGGCGGGACGAACACCGGGGAGCTGTTTTTT
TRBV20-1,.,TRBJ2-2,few,CSARANHRANTGELFF,TGCAGTGCTAGGGCCAACCACCGGGCGAACACCGGGGAGCTGTTTTTT
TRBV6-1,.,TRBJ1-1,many,CASSLTLMNTEAFF,TGTGCCAGCAGTTTGACATTGATGAACACTGAAGCTTTCTTT
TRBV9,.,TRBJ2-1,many,CASSPQGGESSYNEQFF,TGTGCCAGCAGCCCCCAGGGGGGGGAGAGCTCCTACAATGAGCAGTTCTTC
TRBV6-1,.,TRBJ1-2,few,CASGERGSPSHGYTF,TGTGCCAGCGGCGAACGAGGCAGCCCATCACATGGCTACACCTTC
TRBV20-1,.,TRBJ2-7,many,CSARWAGSYEQYF,TGCAGTGCTAGATGGGCCGGATCCTACGAGCAGTACTTC
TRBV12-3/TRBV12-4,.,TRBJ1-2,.,CASSFGAYGYTF,TGTGCCAGCAGTTTCGGGGCTTATGGCTACACCTTC
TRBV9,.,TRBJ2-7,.,CASSTQESPGGSSYEQYF,TGTGCCAGCAGCACCCAAGAAAGCCCAGGGGGGAGCTCCTACGAGCAGTACTTC
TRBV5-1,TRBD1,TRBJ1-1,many,CASSLVGQVGIF,TGCGCCAGCAGCTTGGTCGGACAGGTCGGAATCTTT
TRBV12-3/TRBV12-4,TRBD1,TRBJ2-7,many,CASSLAWSGTGHYEQYF,TGTGCCAGCAGTTTAGCTTGGTCCGGGACAGGGCACTACGAGCAGTACTTC
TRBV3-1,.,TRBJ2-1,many,CASSQDIGDLAGEQFF,TGTGCCAGCAGCCAAGATATTGGGGACCTCGCGGGTGAGCAGTTCTTC
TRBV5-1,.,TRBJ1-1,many,CASSLLAGGGNTEAFF,TGCGCCAGCAGCTTACTTGCCGGAGGGGGGAACACTGAAGCTTTCTTT
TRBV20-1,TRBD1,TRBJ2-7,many,CSARSGGTGDYEQYF,TGCAGTGCTAGATCTGGAGGGACAGGGGATTACGAGCAGTACTTC
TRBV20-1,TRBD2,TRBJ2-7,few,CSARDPTSGYYEQYF,TGCAGTGCTAGAGATCCTACTAGCGGTTACTACGAGCAGTACTTC
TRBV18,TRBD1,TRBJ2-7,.,CASSPPGQGISYEQYF,TGTGCCAGCTCACCTCCGGGACAGGGGATCTCCTACGAGCAGTACTTC
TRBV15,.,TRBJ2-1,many,CATGQQWVNEQFF,TGTGCCACCGGACAACAGTGGGTCAATGAGCAGTTCTTC
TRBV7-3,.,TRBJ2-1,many,CASSLYADRPYNEQFF,TGTGCCAGCAGCTTATACGCGGACAGACCGTACAATGAGCAGTTCTTC
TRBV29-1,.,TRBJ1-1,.,CSVEDRDTKFEAFF,TGCAGCGTTGAAGATCGTGACACTAAATTTGAAGCTTTCTTT
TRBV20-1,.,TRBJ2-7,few,CSARDIDSYEQYF,TGCAGTGCTAGGGACATTGACTCCTACGAGCAGTACTTC
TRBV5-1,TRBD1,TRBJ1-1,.,CASHGQAVSNTEAFF,TGCGCCAGCCATGGACAGGCTGTCTCGAACACTGAAGCTTTCTTT
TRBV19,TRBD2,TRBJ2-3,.,CASSELAGVASTDTQYF,TGTGCCAGTAGCGAACTAGCGGGAGTAGCTAGCACAGATACGCAGTATTTT
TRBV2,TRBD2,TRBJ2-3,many,CASSGGGLAVTDTQYF,TGTGCCAGCAGTGGGGGGGGACTAGCGGTCACAGATACGCAGTATTTT
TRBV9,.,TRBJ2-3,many,CASSAQAGTDTQYF,TGTGCCAGCAGCGCCCAAGCAGGAACAGATACGCAGTATTTT
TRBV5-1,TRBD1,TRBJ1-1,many,CASSLDNRGTRSEAFF,TGCGCCAGCAGCTTGGACAACAGGGGTACGAGATCTGAAGCTTTCTTT
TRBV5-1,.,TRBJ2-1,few,CASSGPRGEQFF,TGCGCCAGCAGCGGACCCCGGGGTGAGCAGTTCTTC
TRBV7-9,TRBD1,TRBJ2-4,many,CASSLNWDRGAKNIQYF,TGTGCCAGCAGCTTAAATTGGGACAGGGGAGCCAAAAACATTCAGTACTTC
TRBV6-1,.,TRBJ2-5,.,CASIRGNQETQYF,TGTGCCAGCATTCGCGGAAACCAAGAGACCCAGTACTTC
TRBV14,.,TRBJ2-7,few,CASSRERGFGYEQYF,TGTGCCAGCAGCCGCGAGAGGGGTTTTGGATACGAGCAGTACTTC
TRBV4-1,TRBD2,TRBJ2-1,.,CASSPGIIIWTSGGNEQFF,TGCGCCAGCAGCCCGGGGATTATCATTTGGACTAGCGGTGGTAATGAGCAGTTCTTC
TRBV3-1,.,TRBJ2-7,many,CASSLNANPYEQYF,TGTGCCAGCAGCCTTAATGCGAACCCCTACGAGCAGTACTTC
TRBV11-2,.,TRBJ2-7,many,CASSPGAIGEQYF,TGTGCCAGCAGCCCAGGGGCTATTGGCGAGCAGTACTTC
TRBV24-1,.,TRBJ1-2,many,CATSDLDRIYGYTF,TGTGCCACCAGTGATTTGGACAGGATTTATGGCTACACCTTC
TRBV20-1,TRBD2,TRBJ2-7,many,CSANPNEAGVGEQYF,TGCAGTGCTAACCCAAACGAGGCGGGAGTAGGGGAGCAGTACTTC
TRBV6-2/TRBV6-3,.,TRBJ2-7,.,CASSSIVVVAEQYF,TGTGCCAGCAGTTCGATAGTAGTGGTAGCCGAGCAGTACTTC